This T cell receptor (beta chain) appears in the sequencing data of a study of cytomegalovirus exposure and HLA in healthy donors. Background on the study: Within the Caucasian-associated ancestry cluster were 81% of the 300 to 450 genotyped donors. The study's findings and limits: Upon later analysis, TCR association rates were observed to vary by HLA locus, being highest for DRB1 and lowest for HLA-C. As a later analysis revealed, most CMV-associated TCR beta chains appeared HLA-restricted.

About this clone itself: Its specificity is not known.

PCR was performed using 60 Vbeta and 13 Jbeta primers. Some clones are missing from TCRdb's copy, which holds only in-frame ones; the method was immunoSEQ multiplex PCR. The repertoire holds 130,000 to 150,000 clones, with 80% as singletons. The CDR3 length is 14 residues. Trimming shortened V by 3 bases and J by 0 bases, and 9 bases separated the two germline ends. Per germline, CDR1 LNHDA and CDR2 SQIVND (reference sequence). The chain couples TRBV19 to TRBJ2-7; a weak D match, TRBD1 (5 bases). This TCR derives from a middle-aged man in good health and CMV-seronegative. Sequencing input: PBMCs. This CDR3 is CASSMSRASYEQYF. CDR3 sequence (DNA): TGTGCCAGTAGTATGAGCAGGGCCTCCTACGAGCAGTACTTC. Together with reference TRBV19 and TRBJ2-7, the CDR3 gives the full variable domain: DGGITQSPKYLFRKEGQNVTLSCEQNLNHDAMYWYRQDPGQGLRLIYYSQIVNDFQKGDIAEGYSVSREKKESFPLTVTSAQKNPTAFYLCASSMSRASYEQYFGPGTRLTVT.